Listed below are T cell receptor beta chains from one sample, sequenced in a study of radiotherapy plus CTLA-4 blockade in lung cancer. Sequencing used immunoSEQ multiplex PCR; TCRdb keeps in-frame clones, though not all of them. The repertoire includes roughly 110,000 clones, roughly four fifths of them detected once, and 2.5% to 3.5% sits in the top ten. The sequencing used peripheral blood, collected from a patient treated with radiotherapy plus ipilimumab. The receptors stem from a human donor with non-small cell lung cancer that progressed on radiotherapy plus ipilimumab. Some clones in this sample may be carry-over from other donors' samples. Each CDR3 is given without its conserved first and last residue.

J | V | CDR3
TRBJ2-4 | TRBV7-2 | ASSTRPGTGVDIQY
TRBJ1-4 | TRBV28 | ASSFSYEPVLRSEKLF
TRBJ2-5 | TRBV27 | ASSLFRGDLQETQY
TRBJ2-3 | TRBV7-3 | ASSIGVADTQY
TRBJ2-1 | TRBV19 | ASTIGGGHIEQF
TRBJ1-4 | TRBV29-1 | SVWPRGVSEKLF
TRBJ1-2 | TRBV5-4 | ASSRTDLSGYT
TRBJ1-1 | TRBV10-3 | AISEKNTEAF
TRBJ1-4 | TRBV18 | ASSPPGGYREKLF
TRBJ2-1 | TRBV6-5 | ASSYSGGSYNEQF
TRBJ1-1 | TRBV18 | ASSHWTVMNTEAF
TRBJ2-2 | TRBV7-8 | ASSLVRLPAGELF
TRBJ2-1 | TRBV19 | ASSMGGGYNEQF
TRBJ2-3 | TRBV2 | ASSDFTDTQY
TRBJ2-7 | TRBV13 | ASSLGGEQY
TRBJ2-6 | TRBV19 | ASSIAGAWGSGANVLT
TRBJ1-5 | TRBV7-2 | ASSLRTPSNQPQH
TRBJ2-3 | TRBV5-1 | ASSLASSTDTQY
TRBJ1-4 | TRBV2 | ASSESGGVKLF
TRBJ2-7 | TRBV5-1 | ASSSIMGQEFYEQY
TRBJ1-2 | TRBV28 | ASSFAGTRGYT
TRBJ1-1 | TRBV19 | ASSIMGQHTEAF
TRBJ1-1 | TRBV19 | ASNDGLLLNTEAF
TRBJ2-1 | TRBV7-2 | ASSTTSGVEREQF
TRBJ1-2 | TRBV7-9 | ASSLGGDGGYT
TRBJ2-6 | TRBV5-1 | ASSLAVGANVLT
TRBJ1-5 | TRBV5-1 | ASSLAPRGSNQPQH